A selection of T cell receptor beta chains follows, all from one sample in a study of T cell repertoires in cytomegalovirus infection. TCRdb fed the reads into MiXCR, producing one record per CDR3 protein. The sample lists approximately 490,000 distinct CDR3 sequences, 11% occurring once. Sequenced sample: PBMCs. The source is a human donor in good health (CMV status not recorded). Some clones in this sample may be carry-over from other donors' samples. The CDR3 runs from the conserved cysteine through the conserved F or W. D genes are given only for firm matches. Expanded clones are given a class, and other clones once, few, many or no size at all.

D	size	J	V	DNA	CDR3
.	many	TRBJ1-5	TRBV12-3/TRBV12-4	TGTGCCAGCAGTTTTGGGGGTGTTAGAGGCTCCCAGCATTTT	CASSFGGVRGSQHF
TRBD1	many	TRBJ1-2	TRBV12-3/TRBV12-4	TGTGCCAGCAGCTTTGCAGACAGGGGGCAAGGCTACACCTTC	CASSFADRGQGYTF
TRBD1	.	TRBJ1-5	TRBV20-1	TGCAGTGCTCCGGACAGGGGAGGCCAGCCCCAGCATTTT	CSAPDRGGQPQHF
.	few	TRBJ1-6	TRBV4-1	TGCGCCAGCAGCCAAGTGGGACTAAGGAATAATTCACCCCTCCACTTT	CASSQVGLRNNSPLHF
.	many	TRBJ2-4	TRBV19	TGTGCCAGTAGTAGCGGACTGTTAGCCAAAAACATTCAGTACTTC	CASSSGLLAKNIQYF
.	many	TRBJ2-5	TRBV5-1	TGCGCCAGCAGCTTGGAGGCAGGGGAAGAGACCCAGTACTTC	CASSLEAGEETQYF
.	.	TRBJ2-7	TRBV13	TGTGCCAGCAGCCCCCGGAACAGGGCCTACGAGCAGTACTTC	CASSPRNRAYEQYF
.	many	TRBJ2-7	TRBV5-1	TGCGCCAGCAGCGCCTATCTAGGTACCCTCCGCGAGCAGTACTTC	CASSAYLGTLREQYF
TRBD1	many	TRBJ1-5	TRBV27	TGTGCCAGCAGTTTCGGGACAGATAGCAATCAGCCCCAGCATTTT	CASSFGTDSNQPQHF
TRBD1	many	TRBJ2-7	TRBV14	TGTGCCAACCGGGACAGTTACGAGCAGTACTTC	CANRDSYEQYF
.	many	TRBJ1-5	TRBV6-2/TRBV6-3	TGTGCCAGCAGTTACTCCGGGGCGAGGGCTGGACAGCCCCAGCATTTT	CASSYSGARAGQPQHF
.	.	TRBJ1-2	TRBV29-1	TGCAGCGTTGTGGGTCAGGGCCTTAACTATGGCTACACCTTC	CSVVGQGLNYGYTF
.	.	TRBJ2-5	TRBV12-5	TGTGCTAGTGGTCCGTCAGGGGGGTGGGAGACCCAGTACTTC	CASGPSGGWETQYF
.	many	TRBJ2-2	TRBV12-3/TRBV12-4	TGTGCCAGCAGTTTCAGGATGAACACCGGGGAGCTGTTTTTT	CASSFRMNTGELFF
.	many	TRBJ2-3	TRBV7-9	TGTGCCAGCAGCTTGTTGGAAACCCGGACGACAGATACGCAGTATTTT	CASSLLETRTTDTQYF
.	many	TRBJ1-1	TRBV9	TGTGCCAGCAGCGTAGACGGGGGCACTGAAGCTTTCTTT	CASSVDGGTEAFF
.	.	TRBJ2-1	TRBV15	TGTGCCACCAGCAGAGAGGCCCTCAGGGGCCTACGGGGCAATGAGCAGTTCTTC	CATSREALRGLRGNEQFF
.	many	TRBJ2-7	TRBV20-1	TGCAGTGCCCAGATCGCCTTTGAGCAGTACTTC	CSAQIAFEQYF
.	many	TRBJ2-6	TRBV7-2	TGTGCCAGCAGCTTGGGGGGAGGCCCGGGGGCCAACGTCCTGACTTTC	CASSLGGGPGANVLTF
.	many	TRBJ2-5	TRBV7-8	TGTGCCAGCAGCCAAGAGGTACAGGCTCAAGAGACCCAGTACTTC	CASSQEVQAQETQYF
.	.	TRBJ2-1	TRBV12-3/TRBV12-4	TGTGCCAGCAGTTGGGGCTTGGATGAGCAGTTCTTC	CASSWGLDEQFF
TRBD1	few	TRBJ2-7	TRBV28	TGTGCCAGCACGGTAACAGGGGAATCCGAGCAGTACTTC	CASTVTGESEQYF
.	many	TRBJ2-1	TRBV30	TGTGCCTGGAGCATAGGGGAAAGGGGTGAGCAGTTCTTC	CAWSIGERGEQFF
TRBD2	many	TRBJ2-3	TRBV7-3	TGTGCCAGCAGCCGGACTAGCGGCCATACGCAGTATTTT	CASSRTSGHTQYF
TRBD1	.	TRBJ1-1	TRBV5-1	TGCGCCAGCAGGGACGGACAGGGGAACACTGAAGCTTTCTTT	CASRDGQGNTEAFF
.	.	TRBJ2-4	TRBV19	TGTGCCAGTAGTAACGGCCCGGACAGACTCCAAGCCAAAAACATTCAGTACTTC	CASSNGPDRLQAKNIQYF
TRBD2	.	TRBJ2-2	TRBV28	TGTGCCAGCGGTAGCGGGTTGAACACCGGGGAGCTGTTTTTT	CASGSGLNTGELFF
.	few	TRBJ2-2	TRBV24-1	TGTGCCACCAGTAGTTCCGGGGAGCTGTTTTTT	CATSSSGELFF
TRBD2	many	TRBJ2-3	TRBV30	TGTGCCTGGTTAGCGGGAGGCGGAGATACGCAGTATTTT	CAWLAGGGDTQYF
.	.	TRBJ1-2	TRBV5-4	TGTGCCAGCAGCATTCAAGGGTGGGATGGCTACACCTTC	CASSIQGWDGYTF
TRBD1	once	TRBJ1-4	TRBV7-9	TGTGCCAGCAGCTCCCTGGACAGGGAGGGTGAAAAACTGTTTTTT	CASSSLDREGEKLFF